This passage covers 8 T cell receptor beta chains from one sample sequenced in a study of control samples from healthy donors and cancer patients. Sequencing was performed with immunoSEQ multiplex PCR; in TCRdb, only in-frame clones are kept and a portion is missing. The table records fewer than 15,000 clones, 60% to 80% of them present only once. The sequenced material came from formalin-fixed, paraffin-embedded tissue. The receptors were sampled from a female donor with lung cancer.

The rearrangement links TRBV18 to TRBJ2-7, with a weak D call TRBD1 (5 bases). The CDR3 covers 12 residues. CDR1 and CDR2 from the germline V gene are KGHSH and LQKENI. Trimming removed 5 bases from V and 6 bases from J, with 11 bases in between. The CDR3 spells CASSATGAEQYF. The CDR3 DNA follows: TGTGCCAGCTCAGCCACTGGGGCCGAGCAGTACTTC. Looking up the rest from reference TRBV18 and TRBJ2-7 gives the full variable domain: NAGVMQNPRHLVRRRGQEARLRCSPMKGHSHVYWYRQLPEEGLKFMVYLQKENIIDESGMPKERFSAEFPKEGPSILRIQQVVRGDSAAYFCASSATGAEQYFGPGTRLTVT.

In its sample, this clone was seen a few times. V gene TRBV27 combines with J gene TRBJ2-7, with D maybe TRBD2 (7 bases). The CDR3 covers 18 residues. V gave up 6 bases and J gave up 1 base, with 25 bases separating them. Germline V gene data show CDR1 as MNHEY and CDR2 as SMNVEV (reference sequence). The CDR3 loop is CASSLGGGAPIRSYEQYF. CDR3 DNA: TGTGCCAGCAGCTTAGGAGGGGGGGCTCCTATAAGGTCCTACGAGCAGTACTTC.

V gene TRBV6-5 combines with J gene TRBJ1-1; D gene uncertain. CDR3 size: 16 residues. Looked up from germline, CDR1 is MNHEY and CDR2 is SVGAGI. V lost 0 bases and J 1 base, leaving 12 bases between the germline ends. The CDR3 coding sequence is TGTGCCAGCAGTTACTCATGGGAGTGGGGGAACACTGAAGCTTTCTTT. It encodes CASSYSWEWGNTEAFF.

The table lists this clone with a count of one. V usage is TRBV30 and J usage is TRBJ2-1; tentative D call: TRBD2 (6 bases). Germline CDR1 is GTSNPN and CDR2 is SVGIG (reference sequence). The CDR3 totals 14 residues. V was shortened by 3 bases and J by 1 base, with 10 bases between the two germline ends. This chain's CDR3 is CAWSAGTSYNEQFF. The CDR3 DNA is TGTGCCTGGAGCGCCGGGACTTCCTACAATGAGCAGTTCTTC.

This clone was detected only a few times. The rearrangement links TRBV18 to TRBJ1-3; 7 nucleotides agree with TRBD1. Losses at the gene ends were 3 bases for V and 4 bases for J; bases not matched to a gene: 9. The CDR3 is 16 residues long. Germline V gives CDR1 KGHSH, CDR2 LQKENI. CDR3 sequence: CASSPSQTGTGNTIYF. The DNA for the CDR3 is TGTGCCAGCTCACCGAGCCAGACAGGGACGGGAAACACCATATATTTT.

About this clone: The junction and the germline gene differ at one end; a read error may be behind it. CDR3 DNA: TGTGCCTGGAGTGTCGGACAGCCCAATTTACCCCTCCACTTT. The encoded protein is CAWSVGQPNLPLHF. The gene calls are TRBV30 and TRBJ1-6; maybe TRBD1 (6 bases). CDR1 GTSNPN and CDR2 SVGIG come from the germline V gene (reference sequence). This CDR3 region has 14 residues.

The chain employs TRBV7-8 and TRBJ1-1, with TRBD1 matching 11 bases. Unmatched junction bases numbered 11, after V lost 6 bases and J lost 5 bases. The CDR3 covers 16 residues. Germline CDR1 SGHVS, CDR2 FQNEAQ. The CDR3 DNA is TGTGCCAGCAGTCCGGGGACAGGGGGTAGAAAAACTGAAGCTTTCTTT. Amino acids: CASSPGTGGRKTEAFF.

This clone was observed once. DNA of the CDR3: TGTGCCAGCAGCCCGGGGGGGCGCGGTGAAGCTTTCTTT. Protein product: CASSPGGRGEAFF. The gene calls are TRBV5-6 and TRBJ1-1, with D maybe TRBD1 (6 bases). CDR1 and CDR2 from the germline V gene are SGHDT and YYEEEE. This CDR3 region has 13 residues. Trimming took 4 bases from V and 7 from J, leaving 14 bases between them.